The text below deals with one T cell receptor (beta chain). Its specificity is not known. The V gene lost 4 bases and the J gene lost 1 base, with 11 bases spanning the gap. Germline-derived CDR1 and CDR2 are SGHRS and YFSETQ. The CDR3 has 14 amino acids. The data are from a study of T cell responses to AZD1222 COVID-19 vaccine. Overall study results and limits: Reportedly, nearly half of unique spike TCRs recognized epitopes outside B.1.351/B.1.1.7 mutations.

Sequenced by immunoSEQ multiplex PCR; TCRdb stores in-frame clones only, minus some. This repertoire shows about 120,000 clones, 84% found once; its top ten account for over 25%. Sample: peripheral blood, taken 28 days after the second AZD1222 dose. The sequence derives from an adult who received the AZD1222 COVID-19 vaccine. J is TRBJ1-2 and V is TRBV5-1; the D is unclear. The CDR3 DNA reads as TGCGCCAGCAGCCCGGACGTCGGTAACTATGGCTACACCTTC. This translates into CASSPDVGNYGYTF.